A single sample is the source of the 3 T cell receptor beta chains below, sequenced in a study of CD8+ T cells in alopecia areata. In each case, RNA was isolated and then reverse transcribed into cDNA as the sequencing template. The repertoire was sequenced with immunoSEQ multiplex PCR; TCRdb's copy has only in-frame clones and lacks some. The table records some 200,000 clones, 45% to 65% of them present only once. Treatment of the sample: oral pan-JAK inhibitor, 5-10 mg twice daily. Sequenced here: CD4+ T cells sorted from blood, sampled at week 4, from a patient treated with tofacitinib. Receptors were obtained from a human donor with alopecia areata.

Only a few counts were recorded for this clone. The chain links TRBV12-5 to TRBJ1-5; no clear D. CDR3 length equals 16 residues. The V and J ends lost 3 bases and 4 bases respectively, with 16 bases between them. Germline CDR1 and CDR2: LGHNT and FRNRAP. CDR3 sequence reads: CASGFRVGQTNQPQHF. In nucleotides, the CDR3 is TGTGCTAGTGGTTTTCGGGTCGGGCAGACGAATCAGCCCCAGCATTTT. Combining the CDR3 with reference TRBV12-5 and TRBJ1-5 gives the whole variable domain DARVTQTPRHKVTEMGQEVTMRCQPILGHNTVFWYRQTMMQGLELLAYFRNRAPLDDSGMPKDRFSAEMPDATLATLKIQPSEPRDSAVYFCASGFRVGQTNQPQHFGDGTRLSIL.

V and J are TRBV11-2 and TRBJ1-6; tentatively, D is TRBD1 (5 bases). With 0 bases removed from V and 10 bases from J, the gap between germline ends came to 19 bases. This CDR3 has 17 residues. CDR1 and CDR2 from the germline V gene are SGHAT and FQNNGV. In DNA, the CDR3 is TGTGCCAGCAGCTTAGAAGTGATCGGCAGGGCACGATCACCCCTCCACTTT. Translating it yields CASSLEVIGRARSPLHF.

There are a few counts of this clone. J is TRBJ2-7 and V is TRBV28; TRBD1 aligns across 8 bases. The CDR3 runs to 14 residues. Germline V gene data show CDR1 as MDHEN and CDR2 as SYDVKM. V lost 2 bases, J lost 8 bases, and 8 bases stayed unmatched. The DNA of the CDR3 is TGTGCCAGCAGTTTACGGGGACAGGATGTCCAGCAGTACTTC. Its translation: CASSLRGQDVQQYF.